This T cell receptor beta chain was documented in a study of shared clonotypes between healthy human individuals. Only in-frame clones appear in the TCRdb table, and some are missing; sequencing was by immunoSEQ multiplex PCR. The sample has about 700,000 clones, 90% to 95% seen once. CD45RO-negative CD8 cells positively selected for CCR7 made up the naive population, which excluded terminally differentiated effector memory CD45RA+ cells. With respect to this clone: Antigen: not known.

Study-level points and caveats: Generally, naive subsets (rather than memory subsets) showed larger estimated richness.

The origin of this receptor is a man under 40 in good health. The source material was naive CD8+ T cells sorted from blood.

CDR3 amino acids: CASTEFGEVVNYGYTF. The CDR3 coding sequence is TGTGCCAGCACCGAATTCGGGGAGGTCGTTAACTATGGCTACACCTTC. This chain connects TRBV28 to TRBJ1-2; D not certain. V was pared by 7 bases and J by 1 base, with 19 bases between. Germline CDR1 MDHEN, CDR2 SYDVKM. This CDR3 has 16 amino acids.